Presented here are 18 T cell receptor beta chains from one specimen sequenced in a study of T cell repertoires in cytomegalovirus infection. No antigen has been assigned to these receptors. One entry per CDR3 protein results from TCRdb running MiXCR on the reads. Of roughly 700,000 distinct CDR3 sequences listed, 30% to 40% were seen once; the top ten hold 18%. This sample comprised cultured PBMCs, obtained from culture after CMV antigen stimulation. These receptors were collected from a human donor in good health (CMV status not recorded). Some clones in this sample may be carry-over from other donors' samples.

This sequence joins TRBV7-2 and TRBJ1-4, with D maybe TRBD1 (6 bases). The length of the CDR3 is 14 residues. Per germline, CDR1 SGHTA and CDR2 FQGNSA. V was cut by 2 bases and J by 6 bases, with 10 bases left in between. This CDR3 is CASSLWAGDEKLFF. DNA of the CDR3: TGTGCCAGCAGCTTATGGGCAGGGGATGAAAAACTGTTTTTT. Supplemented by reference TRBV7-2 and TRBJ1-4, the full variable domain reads GAGVSQSPSNKVTEKGKDVELRCDPISGHTALYWYRQSLGQGLEFLIYFQGNSAPDKSGLPSDRFSAERTGGSVSTLTIQRTQQEDSAVYLCASSLWAGDEKLFFGSGTQLSVL.

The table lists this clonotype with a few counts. CDR3 region: CATSAPGSIGTGELFF. The CDR3 DNA reads TGTGCCACCAGTGCTCCCGGTTCTATAGGCACCGGGGAGCTGTTTTTT. This chain links TRBV24-1 with TRBJ2-2, with D hard to call. This CDR3 spans 16 amino acids. The germline V gene encodes CDR1 KGHDR and CDR2 SFDVKD. The germline V and J ends were trimmed by 5 bases and 4 bases, with 16 bases remaining between them.

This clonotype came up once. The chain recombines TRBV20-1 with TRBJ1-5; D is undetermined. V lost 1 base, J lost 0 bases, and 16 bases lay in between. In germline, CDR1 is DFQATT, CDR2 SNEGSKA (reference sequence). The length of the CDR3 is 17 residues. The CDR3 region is CSARVPRNLDSNQPQHF. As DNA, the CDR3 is TGCAGTGCTAGAGTACCTCGGAACTTAGATAGCAATCAGCCCCAGCATTTT.

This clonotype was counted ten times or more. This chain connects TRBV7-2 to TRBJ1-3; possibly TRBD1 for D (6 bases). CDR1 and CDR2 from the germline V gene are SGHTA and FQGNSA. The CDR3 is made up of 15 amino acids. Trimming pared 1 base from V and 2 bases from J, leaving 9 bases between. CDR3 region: CASSLGNRAGNTIYF. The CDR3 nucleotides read TGTGCCAGCAGCTTAGGTAACAGGGCTGGAAACACCATATATTTT.

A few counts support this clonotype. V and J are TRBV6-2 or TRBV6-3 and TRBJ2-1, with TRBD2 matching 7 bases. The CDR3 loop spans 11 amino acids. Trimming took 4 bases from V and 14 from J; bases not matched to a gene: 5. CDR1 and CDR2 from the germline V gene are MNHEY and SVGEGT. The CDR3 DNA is TGTGCCAGCAGTTTAGGGACTATAGAGTTCTTC. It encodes CASSLGTIEFF.

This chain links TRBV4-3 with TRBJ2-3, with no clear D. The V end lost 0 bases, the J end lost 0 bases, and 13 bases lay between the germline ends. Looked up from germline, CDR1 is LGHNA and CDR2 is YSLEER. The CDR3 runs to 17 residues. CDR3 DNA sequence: TGCGCCAGCAGCCAAGATCGTTCGGCAGTCAGCACAGATACGCAGTATTTT. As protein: CASSQDRSAVSTDTQYF.

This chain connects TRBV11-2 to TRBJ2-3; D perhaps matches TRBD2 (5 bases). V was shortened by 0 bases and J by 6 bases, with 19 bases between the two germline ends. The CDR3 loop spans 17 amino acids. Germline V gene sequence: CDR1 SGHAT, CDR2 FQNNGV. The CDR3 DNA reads TGTGCCAGCAGCTTAGATTTGTGGGAGCCAGTCTGGGATACGCAGTATTTT. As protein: CASSLDLWEPVWDTQYF.

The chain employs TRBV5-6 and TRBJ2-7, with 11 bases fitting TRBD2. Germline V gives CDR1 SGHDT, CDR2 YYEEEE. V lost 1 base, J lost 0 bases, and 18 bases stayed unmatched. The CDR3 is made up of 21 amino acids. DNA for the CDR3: TGTGCCAGCAGCTTGATCCTAGGGGCCGGATTAGCGGGAGGGAACTCCTACGAGCAGTACTTC. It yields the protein CASSLILGAGLAGGNSYEQYF.

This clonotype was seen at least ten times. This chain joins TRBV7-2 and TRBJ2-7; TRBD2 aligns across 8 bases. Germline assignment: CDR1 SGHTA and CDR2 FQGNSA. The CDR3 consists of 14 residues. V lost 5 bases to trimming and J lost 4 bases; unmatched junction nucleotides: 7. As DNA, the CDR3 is TGTGCCAGCAGCCCCCGGACTAGCACGTACGAGCAGTACTTC. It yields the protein CASSPRTSTYEQYF.

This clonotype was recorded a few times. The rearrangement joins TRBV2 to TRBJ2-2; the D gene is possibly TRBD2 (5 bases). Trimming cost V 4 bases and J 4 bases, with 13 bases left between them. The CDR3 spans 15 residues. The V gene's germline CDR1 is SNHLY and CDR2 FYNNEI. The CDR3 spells CASSGTFWGTGELFF. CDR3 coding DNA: TGTGCCAGCAGTGGGACTTTCTGGGGCACCGGGGAGCTGTTTTTT.

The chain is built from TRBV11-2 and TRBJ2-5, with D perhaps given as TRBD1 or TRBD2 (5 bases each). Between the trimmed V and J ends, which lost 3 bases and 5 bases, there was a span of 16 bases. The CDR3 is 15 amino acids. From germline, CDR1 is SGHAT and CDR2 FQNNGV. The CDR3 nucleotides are TGTGCCAGCAGCTTCAGTGGGGGATCTGGGGAGACCCAGTACTTC. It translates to CASSFSGGSGETQYF.

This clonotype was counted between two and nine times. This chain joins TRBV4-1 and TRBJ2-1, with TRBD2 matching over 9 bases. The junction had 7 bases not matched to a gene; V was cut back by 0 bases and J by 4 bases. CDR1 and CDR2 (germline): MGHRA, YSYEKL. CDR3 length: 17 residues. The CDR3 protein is CASSQDRASGTYNEQFF. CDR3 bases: TGCGCCAGCAGCCAAGATCGGGCTAGCGGGACTTACAATGAGCAGTTCTTC.

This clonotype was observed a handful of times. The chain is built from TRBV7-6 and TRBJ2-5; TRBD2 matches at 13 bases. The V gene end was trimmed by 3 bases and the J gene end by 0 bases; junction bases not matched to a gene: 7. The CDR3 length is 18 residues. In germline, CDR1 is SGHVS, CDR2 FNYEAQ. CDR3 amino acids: CASSFGLGTSGDQETQYF. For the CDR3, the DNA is TGTGCCAGCAGCTTCGGACTTGGGACTAGCGGGGACCAAGAGACCCAGTACTTC.

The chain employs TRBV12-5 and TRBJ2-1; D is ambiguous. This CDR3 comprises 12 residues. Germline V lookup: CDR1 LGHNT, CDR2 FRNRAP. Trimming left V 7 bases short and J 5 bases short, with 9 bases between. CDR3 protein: CASATTHNEQFF. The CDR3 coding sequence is TGTGCTAGTGCCACAACTCACAATGAGCAGTTCTTC.

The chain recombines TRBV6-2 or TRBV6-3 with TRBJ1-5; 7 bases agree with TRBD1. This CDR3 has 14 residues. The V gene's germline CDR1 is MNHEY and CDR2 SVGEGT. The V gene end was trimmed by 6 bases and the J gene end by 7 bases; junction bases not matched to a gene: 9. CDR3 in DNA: TGTGCCAGCAGGCGACAGGGCCCCTGGCAGCCCCAGCATTTT. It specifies CASRRQGPWQPQHF.

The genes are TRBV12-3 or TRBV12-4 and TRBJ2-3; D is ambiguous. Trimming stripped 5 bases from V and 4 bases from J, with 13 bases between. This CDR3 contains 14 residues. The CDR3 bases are TGTGCCAGCAGTAAGGCTAGAGTCTCAGATACGCAGTATTTT. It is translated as CASSKARVSDTQYF.

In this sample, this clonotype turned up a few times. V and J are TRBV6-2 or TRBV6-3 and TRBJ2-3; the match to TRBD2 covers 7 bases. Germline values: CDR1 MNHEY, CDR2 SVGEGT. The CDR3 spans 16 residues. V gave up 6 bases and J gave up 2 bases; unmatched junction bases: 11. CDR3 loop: CASRQLLATPTDTQYF. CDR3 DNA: TGTGCCAGCAGACAGCTACTAGCGACCCCCACAGATACGCAGTATTTT.

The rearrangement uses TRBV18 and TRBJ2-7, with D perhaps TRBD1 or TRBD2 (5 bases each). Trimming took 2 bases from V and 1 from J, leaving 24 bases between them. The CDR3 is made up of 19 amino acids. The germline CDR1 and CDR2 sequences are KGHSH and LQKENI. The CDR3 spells CASSPEYFWDVAESYEQYF. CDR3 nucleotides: TGTGCCAGCTCACCAGAATATTTTTGGGACGTAGCTGAATCCTACGAGCAGTACTTC.